Given below is one T cell receptor beta chain in context. As yet, its antigen is unknown. This CDR3 contains 18 residues. Looked up from germline, CDR1 is SQVTM and CDR2 is ANQGSEA. This entry is derived from a study of shared clonotypes between healthy human individuals. General study points: Sorted-subset samples were not fully sequenced, rarefaction indicated.

The naive CD8 fraction comprised CD45RO-negative cells positively selected for CCR7 and excluded terminally differentiated effector memory CD45RA+ cells. Donors had no recently reported acute infections or vaccinations and were HIV-negative. TCRdb's table, derived via immunoSEQ multiplex PCR, lists solely in-frame clones and lacks some. The sample carries hundreds of thousands of clones, approximately 96% recorded once. Source material: naive CD8+ T cells sorted from blood. The receptor was derived from a young woman in good health. V usage is TRBV29-1 and J usage is TRBJ2-5, with D perhaps matching TRBD1 or TRBD2 (5 bases each). With the DNA end fitting TRBJ2-7 better, the J assignment may be wrong. CDR3 sequence (DNA): TGCAGCGTTGAAGGTTTAATGGATGGGACCGAAGGGGCCTACGAGCAGTACTTC. This encodes CSVEGLMDGTEGAYEQYF.